The TCR beta chain under discussion was sequenced for a study of T cell responses to AZD1222 COVID-19 vaccine. General study results and limits: When two AZD1222 doses had been given, Spike-specific TCR breadth and depth rose.

Germline V lookup: CDR1 SGHTA, CDR2 FQGTGA. The ends lost 5 bases at V and 4 bases at J; junction bases unmatched: 10. This CDR3 comprises 16 residues. In the case of this clone: Its specificity is unknown.

Data came from immunoSEQ multiplex PCR; TCRdb stores just in-frame clones and leaves some out. The data contain 90,000 to 100,000 clones, roughly 90% of them singletons. This specimen was peripheral blood, taken on day 0 of AZD1222 vaccination. This clonotype was sampled from an adult in good health. This sequence joins TRBV7-3 and TRBJ2-3; 9 positions agree with TRBD1. This chain's CDR3 is CASSETGGAGADTQYF. The CDR3 bases are TGTGCCAGCAGCGAAACAGGGGGCGCAGGAGCAGATACGCAGTATTTT.